These T cell receptor beta chains were read from a single sample in a study of blood T cell repertoires in COVID-19. Data came from immunoSEQ multiplex PCR; TCRdb stores just in-frame clones and leaves some out. The sample consists of under 300,000 clones, 75% to 90% of them appearing once. The sequencing input was peripheral blood. The source is a woman aged 40 to 50 who had recovered from COVID-19. The CDR3 runs from the conserved cysteine through the conserved F or W. Each record gives: D gene, V gene, clone size, J gene, CDR3 DNA, CDR3 protein. The D gene is left open where the match is weak. The size of a clone is reported for some rows only, either as once, few or many, or as a class for expanded clones.

TRBD2	TRBV28	.	TRBJ2-2	TGTGCCAGCACCCCGGGAGGCGCGGCGAACACCGGGGAGCTGTTTTTT	CASTPGGAANTGELFF
.	TRBV5-4	once	TRBJ1-2	TGTGCCAGCAGCTTGGCCGGGGGGCTCGGCTACACCTTC	CASSLAGGLGYTF
TRBD1	TRBV4-3	.	TRBJ1-1	TGCGCCAGCAGCAAAGGACAGGGGGTCGCTGAAGCTTTCTTT	CASSKGQGVAEAFF
TRBD2	TRBV12-5	.	TRBJ2-3	TGTGCTAGTGGTTCGACTAGCGGCTTCACAGATACGCAGTATTTT	CASGSTSGFTDTQYF
TRBD1	TRBV27	.	TRBJ2-7	TGTGCCAGCAGTTTACACAGGGGAAGCTCCTACGAGCAGTACTTC	CASSLHRGSSYEQYF
.	TRBV13	.	TRBJ1-3	TGTGCCAGCAGCTTATCGGAGGCAAGCCCCTCTGGAAACACCATATATTTT	CASSLSEASPSGNTIYF
TRBD2	TRBV11-3	.	TRBJ2-1	TGTGCCAGCAGCTTGCTAGCGGGGATAAGCAATGAGCAGTTCTTC	CASSLLAGISNEQFF
.	TRBV5-1	.	TRBJ2-1	TGCGCCAGCAGAAGTCACAGGGATAACAATGAGCAGTTCTTC	CASRSHRDNNEQFF
.	TRBV28	few	TRBJ1-5	TGTGCCAGCAGTAGAACAGGACCTAGCAATCAGCCCCAGCATTTT	CASSRTGPSNQPQHF
TRBD1	TRBV4-2	.	TRBJ2-1	TGTGCCAGCAGCCAACCACAGGGGGCGAGTGCCGGTGAGCAGTTCTTC	CASSQPQGASAGEQFF
.	TRBV24-1	.	TRBJ1-2	TGTGCCACCAGAGGGGAGGAGAGACATGGCTACACCTTC	CATRGEERHGYTF
TRBD1	TRBV11-2	.	TRBJ1-2	TGTGCCAGCAGCCGGAGGGACAGGGACTATGGCTACACCTTC	CASSRRDRDYGYTF
.	TRBV7-2	once	TRBJ2-1	TGTGCCAGCAGCTTAGCGCCGGGACTGCACAATGAGCAGTTCTTC	CASSLAPGLHNEQFF
TRBD1	TRBV4-2	once	TRBJ1-1	TGTGCCAGCAGCCAAGGGACAGGGGAAGCTTTCTTT	CASSQGTGEAFF
TRBD2	TRBV19	.	TRBJ2-2	TGTGCCAGTAGCATCAGTAGCGGGACGAACACCGGGGAGCTGTTTTTT	CASSISSGTNTGELFF
TRBD1	TRBV28	once	TRBJ2-7	TGTGCCAGCAGTATCACAGGGGGAGATGCTCGCGAGCAGTACTTC	CASSITGGDAREQYF
.	TRBV5-6	.	TRBJ2-1	TGTGCCAGCAGCTTGGTGGGGGCGCTTGAGCAGTTCTTC	CASSLVGALEQFF
TRBD1	TRBV7-7	.	TRBJ1-1	TGTGCCAGCAGCTTAGCCTTGCGACAGGGGAAGACTGAAGCTTTCTTT	CASSLALRQGKTEAFF
.	TRBV6-5	.	TRBJ1-1	TGTGCCAGCAGTTACTCAGGGAGTCTAATGAACACTGAAGCTTTCTTT	CASSYSGSLMNTEAFF
.	TRBV27	.	TRBJ1-2	TGTGCCAGCAGTTTAAGCTGGAACTATGGCTACACCTTC	CASSLSWNYGYTF
.	TRBV6-5	.	TRBJ2-2	TGTGCCAGCAGTTACGGTTCCCTAGGGAGCACCGGGGAGCTGTTTTTT	CASSYGSLGSTGELFF
.	TRBV18	.	TRBJ2-1	TGTGCCAGCTCACCACCGGGGGAGGATGAGCAGTTCTTC	CASSPPGEDEQFF
TRBD2	TRBV7-3	.	TRBJ2-1	TGTGCCAGCAGCACCTTAGCGGGGGGTACACATGAGCAGTTCTTC	CASSTLAGGTHEQFF
TRBD1	TRBV5-6	.	TRBJ1-2	TGTGCCAGCAGCGGCAGACAGGGCACCTACACCTTC	CASSGRQGTYTF
.	TRBV5-6	.	TRBJ2-7	TGTGCCAGCAGCTTTTCATCGGGTTTCCGCTACGAGCAGTACTTC	CASSFSSGFRYEQYF
TRBD2	TRBV7-2	.	TRBJ2-3	TGTGCCAGCAGCTCCGGACTAGCGGGGGACTCAGATACGCAGTATTTT	CASSSGLAGDSDTQYF
TRBD2	TRBV5-6	.	TRBJ2-2	TGTGCCAGCAGCCTCACTAGCGGGAGTGAGAGCGGGGAGCTGTTTTTT	CASSLTSGSESGELFF
.	TRBV27	once	TRBJ2-7	TGTGCCAGCAGTTTTGCGACCGACCCCCTAGTTCCGTACTTC	CASSFATDPLVPYF
.	TRBV4-1	once	TRBJ1-1	TGCGCCAGCAGCCCAGGGGAGGAAGCTTTCTTT	CASSPGEEAFF
TRBD2	TRBV28	.	TRBJ2-3	TGTGCCAGCAGCCCTAGGACTAGCGGGGGGCGTAGCACAGATACGCAGTATTTT	CASSPRTSGGRSTDTQYF
TRBD1	TRBV5-1	.	TRBJ1-2	TGCGCCAGCAGCCCCGGTTGGGGGACAGGGGGCGTGAGCAACTATGGCTACACCTTC	CASSPGWGTGGVSNYGYTF
.	TRBV6-6	.	TRBJ1-6	TGTGCCAGCTCGTCACCCCTCCACTTT	CASSSPLHF
TRBD2	TRBV25-1	.	TRBJ2-3	TGTGCCAGCGGCGGACTAGCGGTAGATACGCAGTATTTT	CASGGLAVDTQYF
.	TRBV18	.	TRBJ1-1	TGTGCCAGCCTCCCCGCAGAAAGCGGCACTGAAGCTTTCTTT	CASLPAESGTEAFF
.	TRBV2	.	TRBJ2-5	TGTGCCAGCAAACTGTCAGGGGTCCAAGAGACCCAGTACTTC	CASKLSGVQETQYF